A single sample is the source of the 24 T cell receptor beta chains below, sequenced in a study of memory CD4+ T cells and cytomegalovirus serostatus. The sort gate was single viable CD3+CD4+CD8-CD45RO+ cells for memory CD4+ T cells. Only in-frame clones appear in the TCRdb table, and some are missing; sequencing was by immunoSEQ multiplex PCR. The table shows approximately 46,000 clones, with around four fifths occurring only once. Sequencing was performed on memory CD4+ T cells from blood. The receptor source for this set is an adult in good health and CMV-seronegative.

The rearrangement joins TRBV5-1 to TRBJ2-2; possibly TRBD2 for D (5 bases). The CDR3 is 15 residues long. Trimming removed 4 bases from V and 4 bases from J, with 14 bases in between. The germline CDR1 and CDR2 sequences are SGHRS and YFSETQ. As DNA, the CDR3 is TGCGCCAGCAGCCCCATGAGGGCGGGCACCGGGGAGCTGTTTTTT. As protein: CASSPMRAGTGELFF. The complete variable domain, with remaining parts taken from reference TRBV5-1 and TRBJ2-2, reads KAGVTQTPRYLIKTRGQQVTLSCSPISGHRSVSWYQQTPGQGLQFLFEYFSETQRNKGNFPGRFSGRQFSNSRSEMNVSTLELGDSALYLCASSPMRAGTGELFFGEGSRLTVL.

As DNA, the CDR3 is TGTGCCAGACCGGGACCCAATTACAATGAGCAGTTCTTC. Translation gives CARPGPNYNEQFF. This sequence joins TRBV28 and TRBJ2-1, with D perhaps matching TRBD1 or TRBD2 (5 bases each). Trimming stripped 9 bases from V and 4 bases from J, with 13 bases between. The germline gives CDR1 MDHEN, CDR2 SYDVKM. This CDR3 has 13 amino acids. Using reference TRBV28 and TRBJ2-1 for the parts outside the CDR3, the full variable domain is DVKVTQSSRYLVKRTGEKVFLECVQDMDHENMFWYRQDPGLGLRLIYFSYDVKMKEKGDIPEGYSVSREKKERFSLILESASTNQTSMYLCARPGPNYNEQFFGPGTRLTVL.

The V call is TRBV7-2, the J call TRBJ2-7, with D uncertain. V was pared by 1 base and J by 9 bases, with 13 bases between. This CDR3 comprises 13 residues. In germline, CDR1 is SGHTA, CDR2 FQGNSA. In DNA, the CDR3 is TGTGCCAGCAGCTTAGGTGGGTCGACGGTGCAGTACTTC. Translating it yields CASSLGGSTVQYF.

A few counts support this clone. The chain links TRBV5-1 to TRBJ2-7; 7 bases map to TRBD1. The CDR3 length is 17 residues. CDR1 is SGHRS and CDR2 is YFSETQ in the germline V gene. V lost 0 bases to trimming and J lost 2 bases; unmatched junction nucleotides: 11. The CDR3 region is CASSLAAHGTAAYEQYF. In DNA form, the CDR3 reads TGCGCCAGCAGCTTGGCCGCCCACGGGACAGCAGCCTACGAGCAGTACTTC. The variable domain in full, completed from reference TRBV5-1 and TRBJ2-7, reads KAGVTQTPRYLIKTRGQQVTLSCSPISGHRSVSWYQQTPGQGLQFLFEYFSETQRNKGNFPGRFSGRQFSNSRSEMNVSTLELGDSALYLCASSLAAHGTAAYEQYFGPGTRLTVT.

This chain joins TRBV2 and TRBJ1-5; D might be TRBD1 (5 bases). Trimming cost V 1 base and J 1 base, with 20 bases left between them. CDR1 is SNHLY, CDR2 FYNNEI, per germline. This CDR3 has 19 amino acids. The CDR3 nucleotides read TGTGCCAGCAGTGAAGAAGCAGGCTTTAGGGGACTGAGCAATCAGCCCCAGCATTTT. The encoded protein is CASSEEAGFRGLSNQPQHF.

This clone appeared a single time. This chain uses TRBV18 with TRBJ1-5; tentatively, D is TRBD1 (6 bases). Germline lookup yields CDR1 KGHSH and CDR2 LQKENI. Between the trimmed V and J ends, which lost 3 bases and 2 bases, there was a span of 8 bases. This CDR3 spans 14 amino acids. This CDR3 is CASSPDSGNQPQHF. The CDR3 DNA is TGTGCCAGCTCACCGGACAGCGGCAATCAGCCCCAGCATTTT.

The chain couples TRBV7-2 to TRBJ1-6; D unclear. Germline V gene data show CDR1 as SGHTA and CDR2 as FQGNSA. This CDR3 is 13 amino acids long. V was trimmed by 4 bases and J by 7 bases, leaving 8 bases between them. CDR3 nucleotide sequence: TGTGCCAGCAGCTCTCTCGAGAATTCACCCCTCCACTTT. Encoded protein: CASSSLENSPLHF.

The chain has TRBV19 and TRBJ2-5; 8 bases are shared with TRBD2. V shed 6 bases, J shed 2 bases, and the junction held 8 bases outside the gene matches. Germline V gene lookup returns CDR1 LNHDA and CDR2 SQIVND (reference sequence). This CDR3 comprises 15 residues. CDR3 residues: CASRARAGVQETQYF. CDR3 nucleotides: TGTGCCAGTAGAGCCCGAGCGGGGGTACAAGAGACCCAGTACTTC.

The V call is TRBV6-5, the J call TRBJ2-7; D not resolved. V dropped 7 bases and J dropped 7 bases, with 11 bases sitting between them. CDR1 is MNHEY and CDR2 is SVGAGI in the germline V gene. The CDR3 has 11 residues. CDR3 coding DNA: TGTGCCAGCACCGAAGATCGGGAGCAGTACTTC. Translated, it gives CASTEDREQYF.

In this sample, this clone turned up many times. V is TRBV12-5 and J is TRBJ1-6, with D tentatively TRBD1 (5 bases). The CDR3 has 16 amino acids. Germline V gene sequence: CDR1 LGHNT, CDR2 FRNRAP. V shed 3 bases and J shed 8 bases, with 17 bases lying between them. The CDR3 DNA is TGTGCTAGTGGTTTCCTCCGGGGGGAACCGGATTCACCCCTCCACTTT. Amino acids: CASGFLRGEPDSPLHF.

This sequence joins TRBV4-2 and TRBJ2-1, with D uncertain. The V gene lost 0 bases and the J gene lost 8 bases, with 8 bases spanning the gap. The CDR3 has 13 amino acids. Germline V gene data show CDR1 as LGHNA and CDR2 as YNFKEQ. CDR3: CASSQESQDEQFF. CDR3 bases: TGTGCCAGCAGCCAAGAGTCTCAGGATGAGCAGTTCTTC.

The CDR3 loop is CASSFVPCTNTEAFF. In DNA, the CDR3 is TGTGCCAGCAGCTTTGTCCCATGTACGAACACTGAAGCTTTCTTT. V and J are TRBV11-3 and TRBJ1-1; D remains unclear. V shed 3 bases and J shed 1 base, with 12 bases lying between them. Looked up from germline, CDR1 is SGHNT and CDR2 is YENEEA. This CDR3 is built from 15 residues.

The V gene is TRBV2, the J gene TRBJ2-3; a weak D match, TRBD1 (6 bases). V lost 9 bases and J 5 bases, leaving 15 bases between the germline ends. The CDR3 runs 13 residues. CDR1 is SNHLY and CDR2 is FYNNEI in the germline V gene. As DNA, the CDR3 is TGTGCCAGTCATAACAGGGTCGGAGATACGCAGTATTTT. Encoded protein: CASHNRVGDTQYF.

CDR3 in amino acids: CASSPTGGHIGEKLFF. DNA of the CDR3: TGTGCCAGCTCACCCACCGGGGGGCATATAGGAGAAAAACTGTTTTTT. The chain employs TRBV18 and TRBJ1-4; a possible D gene is TRBD1 (6 bases). Deletions cut 3 bases from V and 8 bases from J, with 19 bases between. Germline-derived CDR1 and CDR2 are KGHSH and LQKENI. The CDR3 runs 16 residues.

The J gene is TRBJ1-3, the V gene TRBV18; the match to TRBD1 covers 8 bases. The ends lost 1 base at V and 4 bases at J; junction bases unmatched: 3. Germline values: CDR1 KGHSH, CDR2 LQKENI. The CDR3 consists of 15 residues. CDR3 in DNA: TGTGCCAGCTCACCACGGACAGGGTCGGGAAACACCATATATTTT. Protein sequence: CASSPRTGSGNTIYF.

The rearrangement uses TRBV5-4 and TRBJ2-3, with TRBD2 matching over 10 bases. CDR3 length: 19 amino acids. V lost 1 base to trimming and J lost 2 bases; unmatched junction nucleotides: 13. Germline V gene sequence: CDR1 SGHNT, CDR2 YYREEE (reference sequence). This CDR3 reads CASSLSSGLAGAPTDTQYF. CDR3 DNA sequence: TGTGCCAGCAGCTTGAGTTCGGGGCTAGCGGGGGCCCCCACAGATACGCAGTATTTT.

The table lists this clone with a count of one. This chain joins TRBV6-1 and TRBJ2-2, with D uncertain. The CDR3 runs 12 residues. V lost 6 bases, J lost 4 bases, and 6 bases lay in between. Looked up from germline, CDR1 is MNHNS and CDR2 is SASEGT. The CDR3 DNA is TGTGCCAGCAGGGACCCCACCGGGGAGCTGTTTTTT. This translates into CASRDPTGELFF.

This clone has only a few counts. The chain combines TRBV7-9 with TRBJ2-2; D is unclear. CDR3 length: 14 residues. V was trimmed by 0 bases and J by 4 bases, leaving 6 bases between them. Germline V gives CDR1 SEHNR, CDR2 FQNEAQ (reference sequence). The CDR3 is CASSLAGVTGELFF. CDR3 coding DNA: TGTGCCAGCAGCTTAGCGGGCGTCACCGGGGAGCTGTTTTTT.

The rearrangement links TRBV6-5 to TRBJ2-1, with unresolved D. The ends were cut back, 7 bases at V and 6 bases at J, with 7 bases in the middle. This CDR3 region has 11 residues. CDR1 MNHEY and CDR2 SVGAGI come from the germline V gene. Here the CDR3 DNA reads TGTGCCAGCACCCTACTCAATGAGCAGTTCTTC. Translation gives CASTLLNEQFF.

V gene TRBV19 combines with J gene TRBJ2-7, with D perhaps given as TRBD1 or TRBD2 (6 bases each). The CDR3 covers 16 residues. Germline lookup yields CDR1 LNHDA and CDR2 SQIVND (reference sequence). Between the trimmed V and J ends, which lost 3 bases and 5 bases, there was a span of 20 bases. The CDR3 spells CASSMDGLGGRDEQYF. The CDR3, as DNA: TGTGCCAGTAGTATGGATGGTTTGGGGGGCCGCGACGAGCAGTACTTC.

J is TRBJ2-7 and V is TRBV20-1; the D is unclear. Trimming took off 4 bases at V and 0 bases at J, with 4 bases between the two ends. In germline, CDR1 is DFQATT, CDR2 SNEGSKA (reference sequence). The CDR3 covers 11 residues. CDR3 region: CSATSSYEQYF. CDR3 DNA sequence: TGCAGTGCTACTAGCTCCTACGAGCAGTACTTC.

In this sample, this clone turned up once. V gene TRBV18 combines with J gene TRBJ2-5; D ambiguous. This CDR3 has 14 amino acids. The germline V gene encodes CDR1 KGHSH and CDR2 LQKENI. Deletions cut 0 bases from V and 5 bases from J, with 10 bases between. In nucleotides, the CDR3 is TGTGCCAGCTCACCACCGCAAGGTTTCGAGACCCAGTACTTC. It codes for CASSPPQGFETQYF.

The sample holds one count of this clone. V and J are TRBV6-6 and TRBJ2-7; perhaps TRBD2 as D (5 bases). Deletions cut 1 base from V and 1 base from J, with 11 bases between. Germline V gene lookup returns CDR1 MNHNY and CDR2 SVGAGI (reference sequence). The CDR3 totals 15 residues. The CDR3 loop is CASSYYVEGSYEQYF. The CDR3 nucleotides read TGTGCCAGCAGTTACTACGTAGAGGGTTCCTACGAGCAGTACTTC.

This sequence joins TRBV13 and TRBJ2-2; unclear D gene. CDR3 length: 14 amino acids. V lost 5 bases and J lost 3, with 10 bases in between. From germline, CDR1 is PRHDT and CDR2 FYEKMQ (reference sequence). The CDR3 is CASSHGKYTGELFF. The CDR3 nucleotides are TGTGCCAGCAGCCATGGAAAGTACACCGGGGAGCTGTTTTTT. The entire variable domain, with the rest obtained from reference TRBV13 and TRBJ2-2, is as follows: AAGVIQSPRHLIKEKRETATLKCYPIPRHDTVYWYQQGPGQDPQFLISFYEKMQSDKGSIPDRFSAQQFSDYHSELNMSSLELGDSALYFCASSHGKYTGELFFGEGSRLTVL.